This TCR beta chain was identified during a study of early T cells in non-severe SARS-CoV-2 infection. Looking at the study overall: Chains were unpaired, as sequencing was done on bulk RNA from unsorted whole blood. General observations from the study: The VDJdb matching leaned toward anti-spike CD8 responses and overlooked private and CD4 specificities.

As part of library construction, unique molecular identifiers were attached to individual cDNA molecules. One entry per CDR3 protein results from TCRdb running MiXCR on the 5' RACE reads. The sample consists of some 29,000 distinct CDR3 sequences, about 6% of them appearing once. Germline V gene sequence: CDR1 DFQATT, CDR2 SNEGSKA (reference sequence). Trimming took 6 bases from V and 7 from J; bases not matched to a gene: 15. The CDR3 has 14 residues. There are many counts of this clonotype. The antigen remains unidentified. This sequence originates from an adult who was a healthcare worker with PCR-confirmed SARS-CoV-2 infection or an uninfected control (not recorded which). The V and J genes are TRBV20-1 and TRBJ2-7; 7 positions agree with TRBD2. The specimen was whole blood. CDR3: CSATTSRRMTEQYF. CDR3 bases: TGCAGTGCAACGACTAGCCGGAGGATGACGGAGCAGTACTTC.